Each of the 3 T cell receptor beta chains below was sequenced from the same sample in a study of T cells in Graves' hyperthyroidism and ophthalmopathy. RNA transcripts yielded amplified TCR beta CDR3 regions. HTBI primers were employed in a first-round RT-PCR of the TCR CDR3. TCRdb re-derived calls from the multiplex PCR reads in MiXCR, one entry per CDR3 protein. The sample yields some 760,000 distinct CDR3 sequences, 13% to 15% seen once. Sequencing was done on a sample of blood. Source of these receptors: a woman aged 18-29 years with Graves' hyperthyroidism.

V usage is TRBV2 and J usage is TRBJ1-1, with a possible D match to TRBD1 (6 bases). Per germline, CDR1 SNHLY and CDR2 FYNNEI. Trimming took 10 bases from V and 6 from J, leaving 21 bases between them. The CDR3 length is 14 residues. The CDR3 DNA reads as TGTGCCACCCCCCCGATGGGGACATCCCCTGAAGCTTTCTTT. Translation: CATPPMGTSPEAFF.

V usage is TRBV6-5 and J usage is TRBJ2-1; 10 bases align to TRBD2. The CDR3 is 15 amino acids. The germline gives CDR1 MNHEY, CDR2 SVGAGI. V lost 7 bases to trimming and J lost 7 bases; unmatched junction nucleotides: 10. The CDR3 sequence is CASTLTAGGPNEQFF. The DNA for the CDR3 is TGTGCCAGCACTCTTACAGCGGGAGGGCCGAATGAGCAGTTCTTC.

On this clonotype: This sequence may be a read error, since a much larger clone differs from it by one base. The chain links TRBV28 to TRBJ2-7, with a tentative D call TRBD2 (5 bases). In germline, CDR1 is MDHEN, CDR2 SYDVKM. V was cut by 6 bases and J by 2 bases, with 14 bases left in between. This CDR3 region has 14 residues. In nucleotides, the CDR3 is TGTGCCAGCAGGCCCTCTAGCTCACCCTACGAGCAGTACTTC. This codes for CASRPSSSPYEQYF.